A selection of T cell receptor beta chains follows, all from one sample in a study of blood T cell repertoires in COVID-19. Profiled with immunoSEQ multiplex PCR; TCRdb holds only in-frame clones, not every one. The table includes about 160,000 clones, approximately 80% detected once. Sequenced material: peripheral blood. These receptors were taken from a woman over 75 with active or convalescent COVID-19. Both conserved end residues are part of each CDR3. The D gene is left open where the match is weak. Rows give clone size only sometimes, using once, few, many, or a class for an expanded clone.

cdr3_length d_call j_call clone_size v_call cdr3_nt cdr3_aa
16 TRBD2 TRBJ2-1 - TRBV2 TGTGCCAGCAGTGAAACTAGCGGGGGGGCCGGCGATGAGCAGTTCTTC CASSETSGGAGDEQFF
15 - TRBJ1-5 - TRBV20-1 TGCAGTGCTAGTGGGGGAAGGGGGTACAATCAGCCCCAGCATTTT CSASGGRGYNQPQHF
14 TRBD1 TRBJ1-2 once TRBV5-6 TGTGCCAGCAGCTTGGTTGGGACAGTCTATGGCTACACCTTC CASSLVGTVYGYTF
15 TRBD1 TRBJ2-3 - TRBV9 TGTGCCAGCAGCGCCTTACAGGGGTCCGCAGATACGCAGTATTTT CASSALQGSADTQYF
16 TRBD1 TRBJ1-4 few TRBV7-9 TGTGCCAGCAGTCCCGGACAGGCCGCAACTAATGAAAAACTGTTTTTT CASSPGQAATNEKLFF
13 - TRBJ2-7 - TRBV20-1 TGCAGTGCTAGTCTAGGGGGTCTTTACGAGCAGTACTTC CSASLGGLYEQYF
17 TRBD1 TRBJ1-2 - TRBV7-6 TGTGCCAGCAGCTCGGGAGGGGTGAGACAGGGCAACTATGGCTACACCTTC CASSSGGVRQGNYGYTF
16 - TRBJ1-6 - TRBV7-2 TGTGCCAGCAGCTTAGGTAGCGGGGCTGCAAATTCACCCCTCCACTTT CASSLGSGAANSPLHF
16 - TRBJ1-1 - TRBV27 TGTGCCAGCAGTTTAACCGTCAACACCCTGAACACTGAAGCTTTCTTT CASSLTVNTLNTEAFF
19 TRBD2 TRBJ2-3 - TRBV4-1 TGCGCCAGCAGCCAAGATCGAGGTTGGGTAGCGGGGAACACAGATACGCAGTATTTT CASSQDRGWVAGNTDTQYF
14 - TRBJ2-1 - TRBV3-1/TRBV3-2 TGTGCCAGCAGCTTTCGTAGGGGGGGCGATGAGCAGTTCTTC CASSFRRGGDEQFF
12 - TRBJ2-7 - TRBV7-2 TGTGCCAGCAGCCAATCAGACTACGAGCAGTACTTC CASSQSDYEQYF
14 - TRBJ1-5 - TRBV2 TGTGCCAGCAGTCAAACAGGGATTCCTCAGCCCCAGCATTTT CASSQTGIPQPQHF
15 TRBD1 TRBJ2-3 - TRBV6-1 TGTGCCAGCAGGGAAGACAGGGCCAGCACAGATACGCAGTATTTT CASREDRASTDTQYF
11 - TRBJ1-2 - TRBV6-1 TGTGCCAGCAGTGAGAACAGAGGCTACACCTTC CASSENRGYTF
16 TRBD1 TRBJ1-2 many TRBV14 TGTGCCAGCAGCCTATCATCCGGGACAGCAATCTATGGCTACACCTTC CASSLSSGTAIYGYTF
13 TRBD1 TRBJ1-1 few TRBV19 TGTGCCAGTAGTAGACAGGGGAACACTGAAGCTTTCTTT CASSRQGNTEAFF
13 - TRBJ2-5 few TRBV7-9 TGTGCCAGCAGCTCAAGGGGTCCCGAGACCCAGTACTTC CASSSRGPETQYF
13 - TRBJ2-2 - TRBV12-3/TRBV12-4 TGTGCCAGCAGCCCCAGGAACACCGGGGAGCTGTTTTTT CASSPRNTGELFF
12 - TRBJ2-5 - TRBV12-3/TRBV12-4 TGTGCCAGCAGTTACACGGGAGAGACCCAGTACTTC CASSYTGETQYF
14 TRBD1 TRBJ1-3 few TRBV6-5 TGTGCCAGCAGATCAGGGGGGACTGGAAACACCATATATTTT CASRSGGTGNTIYF
14 TRBD1 TRBJ2-2 - TRBV27 TGTGCCAGCAGTCCCCGACAGGGAACCGGGGAGCTGTTTTTT CASSPRQGTGELFF
14 TRBD1 TRBJ1-2 - TRBV6-5 TGTGCCAGCACTCCCGGGACAGCAAACTATGGCTACACCTTC CASTPGTANYGYTF
15 TRBD1 TRBJ2-3 - TRBV7-6 TGTGCCAGCAGCTTAGAGACAGGGGGCAAAGATACGCAGTATTTT CASSLETGGKDTQYF
13 - TRBJ1-1 - TRBV18 TGTGCCAGCTCACCAGAAGGGGGCACTGAAGCTTTCTTT CASSPEGGTEAFF
14 - TRBJ2-1 once TRBV10-3 TGTGCCATCTCGGGGGGCCCCTCGTACAATGAGCAGTTCTTC CAISGGPSYNEQFF
13 TRBD2 TRBJ2-2 few TRBV7-9 TGTGCCATCCACGGACTAGCGGCCGGGGAGCTGTTTTTT CAIHGLAAGELFF
15 TRBD1 TRBJ1-3 - TRBV6-6 TGTGCCAGCTACCTAGGACAGGGCTCTGGAAACACCATATATTTT CASYLGQGSGNTIYF
14 TRBD1 TRBJ1-2 - TRBV24-1 TGTGCCACCAGTGATTCAACAGGGGAGGAAGGCTACACCTTC CATSDSTGEEGYTF
16 - TRBJ1-6 - TRBV4-3 TGCGCCAGCAGCGACGGACGGGGTCAGTACGGATCACCCCTCCACTTT CASSDGRGQYGSPLHF
13 - TRBJ1-2 - TRBV5-8 TGTGCCAGCCGCTTCGGTATTGGCTATGGCTACACCTTC CASRFGIGYGYTF
14 - TRBJ1-3 - TRBV5-8 TGTGCCAGCAGCTTTGAGTTGATTGGAAACACCATATATTTT CASSFELIGNTIYF
16 TRBD2 TRBJ2-2 - TRBV19 TGTGCCACCGCCCGGGCGGTAGCGGGAGTCACCGGGGAGCTGTTTTTT CATARAVAGVTGELFF
14 - TRBJ1-2 - TRBV30 TGTGCCTGGAGTTTCGGGCGGGACCTCTATGGCTACACCTTC CAWSFGRDLYGYTF
12 - TRBJ1-4 - TRBV28 TGTGCCAGCACGACCGCGGGCGAAAAACTGTTTTTT CASTTAGEKLFF
15 - TRBJ2-3 - TRBV14 TGTGCCAGCAGCCGAACAGGTTTTCTCACAGATACGCAGTATTTT CASSRTGFLTDTQYF
12 - TRBJ1-6 once TRBV6-2/TRBV6-3 TGTGCCAGCAGTTTCTACAGCTCACCCCTCCACTTT CASSFYSSPLHF
15 - TRBJ2-1 few TRBV5-5 TGTGCCAGCAGCTTGGAAGGGGCCTCCTACAATGAGCAGTTCTTC CASSLEGASYNEQFF
12 - TRBJ2-2 - TRBV11-2 TGTGCCAGCAGCCCAGGGTACGGGGAGCTGTTTTTT CASSPGYGELFF
17 TRBD2 TRBJ2-3 - TRBV5-4 TGTGCCAGCAGCCCCGGGGGAGCGGGGGGACTCACAGATACGCAGTATTTT CASSPGGAGGLTDTQYF
12 - TRBJ2-7 once TRBV6-5 TGTGCCAGCACCCCCGGGTACTCCGAGCAGTACTTC CASTPGYSEQYF
13 TRBD1 TRBJ2-1 many TRBV29-1 TGCAGCGTTCCGACAGGGTCATACGATGAGCAGTTCTTC CSVPTGSYDEQFF
11 - TRBJ2-3 - TRBV20-1 TGCAGTGCTAAGGGGACAGATACGCAGTATTTT CSAKGTDTQYF
15 - TRBJ2-3 - TRBV10-1 TGCGCCAGCAGTGAGCAGCAGGGTAGCACAGATACGCAGTATTTT CASSEQQGSTDTQYF
16 - TRBJ1-4 - TRBV6-5 TGTGCCAGCAGTTACTCGATCCAGGGGTCTAATGAAAAACTGTTTTTT CASSYSIQGSNEKLFF
16 TRBD2 TRBJ2-7 - TRBV5-6 TGTGCCAGCAGCCGAGGGGCTAGCGGGTTAGTCTACGAGCAGTACTTC CASSRGASGLVYEQYF
16 - TRBJ1-6 - TRBV5-1 TGCGCCAGCAGCCCCGACGGGAGCTCCTATAATTCACCCCTCCACTTT CASSPDGSSYNSPLHF
15 TRBD1 TRBJ1-5 - TRBV7-8 TGTGCCAGCAGCTTAGACCGGGACAGGGCTCAGCCCCAGCATTTT CASSLDRDRAQPQHF
16 - TRBJ2-2 - TRBV5-1 TGCGCCAGCAGCCCACCCGGGGGGCAGGGGACCGGGGAGCTGTTTTTT CASSPPGGQGTGELFF
14 TRBD1 TRBJ1-5 - TRBV30 TGTGCCTGGTTAAACAGGGGCGGCAATCAGCCCCAGCATTTT CAWLNRGGNQPQHF
13 - TRBJ1-2 - TRBV25-1 TGTGCCAGCAGTGATAAGCCAGAGAGGGGCTACACCTTC CASSDKPERGYTF
16 - TRBJ1-4 - TRBV18 TGTGCCAGCTCACCGCAACAGGAATCAACTAATGAAAAACTGTTTTTT CASSPQQESTNEKLFF
15 TRBD1 TRBJ1-4 - TRBV6-1 TGTGCCAGCAGTGATGTGGGACAGGGACACGAAAAACTGTTTTTT CASSDVGQGHEKLFF
13 - TRBJ2-5 - TRBV12-3/TRBV12-4 TGTGCCAGCACCGGGGGAGTCGAAGAGACCCAGTACTTC CASTGGVEETQYF
22 - TRBJ1-2 - TRBV14 TGTGCCAGCAGCCAAGTTTTTGCCTTCCAAGGTCAGGGTAAAGGCGACACCTATGGCTACACCTTC CASSQVFAFQGQGKGDTYGYTF
15 - TRBJ2-2 - TRBV4-2 TGTGCCAGCAGCCAAGACTCGGTAAACACCGGGGAGCTGTTTTTT CASSQDSVNTGELFF
15 TRBD1 TRBJ1-6 - TRBV3-1/TRBV3-2 TGTGCCAGCAGCCGAAAGGGACAGGGAGCCTCACCCCTCCACTTT CASSRKGQGASPLHF
15 - TRBJ1-1 - TRBV4-1 TGCGCCAGCAGCGCTGCGCAGGGTGAGAACACTGAAGCTTTCTTT CASSAAQGENTEAFF
16 - TRBJ2-2 - TRBV19 TGTGCCAGTAGTACCAGGTTTCGGCCGAACACCGGGGAGCTGTTTTTT CASSTRFRPNTGELFF
15 - TRBJ1-6 - TRBV11-2 TGTGCCAGCAGCTTAGAGACAACTTATAATTCACCCCTCCACTTT CASSLETTYNSPLHF